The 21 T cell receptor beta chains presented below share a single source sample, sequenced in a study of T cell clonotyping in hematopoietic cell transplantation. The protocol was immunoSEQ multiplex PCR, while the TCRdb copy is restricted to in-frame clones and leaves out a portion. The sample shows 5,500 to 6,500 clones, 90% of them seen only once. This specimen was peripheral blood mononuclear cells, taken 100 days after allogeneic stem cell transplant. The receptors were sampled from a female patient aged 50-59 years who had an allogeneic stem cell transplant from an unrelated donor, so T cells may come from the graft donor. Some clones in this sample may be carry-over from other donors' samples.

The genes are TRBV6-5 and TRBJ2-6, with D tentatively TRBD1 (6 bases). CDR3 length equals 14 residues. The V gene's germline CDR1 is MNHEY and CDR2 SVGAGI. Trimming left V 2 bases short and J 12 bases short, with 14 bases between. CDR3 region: CASSYRGQGSVLTF. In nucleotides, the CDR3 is TGTGCCAGCAGTTACAGGGGACAAGGGAGCGTCCTGACTTTC.

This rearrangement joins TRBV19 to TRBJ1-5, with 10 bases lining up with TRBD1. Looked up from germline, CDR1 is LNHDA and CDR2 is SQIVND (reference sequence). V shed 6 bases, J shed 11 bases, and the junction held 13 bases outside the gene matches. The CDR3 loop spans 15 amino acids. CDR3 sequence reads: CASSPPGTGDGAQHF. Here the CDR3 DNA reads TGTGCCAGTAGCCCTCCCGGGACAGGGGATGGGGCCCAGCATTTT. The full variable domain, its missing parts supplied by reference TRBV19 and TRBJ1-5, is DGGITQSPKYLFRKEGQNVTLSCEQNLNHDAMYWYRQDPGQGLRLIYYSQIVNDFQKGDIAEGYSVSREKKESFPLTVTSAQKNPTAFYLCASSPPGTGDGAQHFGDGTRLSIL.

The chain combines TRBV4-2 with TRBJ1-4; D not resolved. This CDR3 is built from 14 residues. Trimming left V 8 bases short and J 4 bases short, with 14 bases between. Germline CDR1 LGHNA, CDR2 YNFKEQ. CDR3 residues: CASPEAGNNEKLFF. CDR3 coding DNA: TGTGCCAGCCCCGAAGCGGGGAATAATGAAAAACTGTTTTTT.

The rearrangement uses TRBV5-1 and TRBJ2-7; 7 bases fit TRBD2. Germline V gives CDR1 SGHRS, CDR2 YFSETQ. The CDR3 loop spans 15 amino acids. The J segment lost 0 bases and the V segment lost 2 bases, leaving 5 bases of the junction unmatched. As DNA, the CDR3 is TGCGCCAGCAGCTTCCGGGGAGGGAGCTCCTACGAGCAGTACTTC. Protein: CASSFRGGSSYEQYF.

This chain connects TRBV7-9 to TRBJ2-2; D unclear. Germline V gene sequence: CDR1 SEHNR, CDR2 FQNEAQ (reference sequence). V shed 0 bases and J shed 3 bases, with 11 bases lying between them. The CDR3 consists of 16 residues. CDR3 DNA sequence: TGTGCCAGCAGCTTAGCCCCGGGTACCTACACCGGGGAGCTGTTTTTT. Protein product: CASSLAPGTYTGELFF.

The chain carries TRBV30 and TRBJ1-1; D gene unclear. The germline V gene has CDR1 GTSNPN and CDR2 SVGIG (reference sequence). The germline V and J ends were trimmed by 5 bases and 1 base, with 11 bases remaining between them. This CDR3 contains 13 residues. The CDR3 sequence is CAWGEQANTEAFF. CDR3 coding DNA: TGTGCCTGGGGGGAGCAGGCGAACACTGAAGCTTTCTTT.

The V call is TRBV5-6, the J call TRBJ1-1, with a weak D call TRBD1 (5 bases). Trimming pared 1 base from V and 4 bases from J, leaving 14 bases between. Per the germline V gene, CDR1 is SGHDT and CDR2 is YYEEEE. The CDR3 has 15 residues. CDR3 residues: CASSLRSGGTTEAFF. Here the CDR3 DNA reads TGTGCCAGCAGCTTGAGGTCGGGTGGGACCACTGAAGCTTTCTTT.

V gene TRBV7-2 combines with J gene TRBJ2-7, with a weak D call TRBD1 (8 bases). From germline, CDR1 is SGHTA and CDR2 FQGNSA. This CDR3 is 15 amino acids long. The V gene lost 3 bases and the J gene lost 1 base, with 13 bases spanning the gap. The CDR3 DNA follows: TGTGCCAGCAGCTTGGGAGGGACAGGTTCCTACGAGCAGTACTTC. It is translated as CASSLGGTGSYEQYF.

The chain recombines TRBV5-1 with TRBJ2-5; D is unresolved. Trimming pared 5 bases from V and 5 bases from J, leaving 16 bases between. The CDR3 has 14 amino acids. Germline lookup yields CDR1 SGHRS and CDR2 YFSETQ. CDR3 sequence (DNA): TGCGCCAGCAGAAGTCGCGATCTCCGGGAGACCCAGTACTTC. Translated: CASRSRDLRETQYF. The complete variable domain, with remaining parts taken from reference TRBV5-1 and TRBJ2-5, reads KAGVTQTPRYLIKTRGQQVTLSCSPISGHRSVSWYQQTPGQGLQFLFEYFSETQRNKGNFPGRFSGRQFSNSRSEMNVSTLELGDSALYLCASRSRDLRETQYFGPGTRLLVL.

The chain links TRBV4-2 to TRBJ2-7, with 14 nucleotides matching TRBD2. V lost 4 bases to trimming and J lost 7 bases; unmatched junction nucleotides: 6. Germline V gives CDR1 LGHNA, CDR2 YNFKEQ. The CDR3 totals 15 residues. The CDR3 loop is CASSPGTSGGREQYF. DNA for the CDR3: TGTGCCAGCAGCCCGGGGACTAGCGGGGGTCGGGAGCAGTACTTC.

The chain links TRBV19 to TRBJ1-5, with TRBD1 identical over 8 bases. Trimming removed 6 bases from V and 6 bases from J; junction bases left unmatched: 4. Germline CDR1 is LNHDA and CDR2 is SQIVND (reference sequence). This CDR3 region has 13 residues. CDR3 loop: CASRRTGSQPQHF. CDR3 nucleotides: TGTGCCAGTAGGAGGACAGGGTCTCAGCCCCAGCATTTT.

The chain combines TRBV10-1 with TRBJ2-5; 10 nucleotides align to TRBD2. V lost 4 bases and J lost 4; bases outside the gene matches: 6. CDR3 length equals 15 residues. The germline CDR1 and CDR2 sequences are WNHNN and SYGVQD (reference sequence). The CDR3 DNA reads TGCGCCAGCAGTGGAAGAGCGGGGGGGGGAGAGACCCAGTACTTC. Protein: CASSGRAGGGETQYF.

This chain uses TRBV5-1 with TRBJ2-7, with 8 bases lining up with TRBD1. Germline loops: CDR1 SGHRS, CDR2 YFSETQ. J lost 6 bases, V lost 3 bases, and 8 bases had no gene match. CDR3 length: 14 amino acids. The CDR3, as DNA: TGCGCCAGCAGCTCCGTTCTTACAGGGGGCGAGCAGTACTTC. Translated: CASSSVLTGGEQYF.

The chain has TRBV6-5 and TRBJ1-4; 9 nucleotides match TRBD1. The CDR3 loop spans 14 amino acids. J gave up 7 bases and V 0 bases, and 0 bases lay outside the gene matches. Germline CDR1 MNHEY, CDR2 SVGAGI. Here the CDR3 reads CASSYSTGGEKLFF. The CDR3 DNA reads TGTGCCAGCAGTTACTCGACAGGGGGTGAAAAACTGTTTTTT.

The CDR3 region is CASSYGRNSNEQFF. The CDR3 coding sequence is TGTGCCAGCAGTTATGGCCGAAATAGCAATGAGCAGTTCTTC. J is TRBJ2-1 and V is TRBV6-5; D unresolved. Germline CDR1 is MNHEY and CDR2 is SVGAGI. Trimming took off 3 bases at V and 6 bases at J, with 12 bases between the two ends. CDR3 size: 14 residues.

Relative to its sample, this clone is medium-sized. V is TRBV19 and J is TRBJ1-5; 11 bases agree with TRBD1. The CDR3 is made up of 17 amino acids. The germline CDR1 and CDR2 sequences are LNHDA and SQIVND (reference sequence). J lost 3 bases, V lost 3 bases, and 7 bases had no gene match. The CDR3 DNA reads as TGTGCCAGTAGTATCGATGGACAGGGGGCAGACAATCAGCCCCAGCATTTT. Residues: CASSIDGQGADNQPQHF.

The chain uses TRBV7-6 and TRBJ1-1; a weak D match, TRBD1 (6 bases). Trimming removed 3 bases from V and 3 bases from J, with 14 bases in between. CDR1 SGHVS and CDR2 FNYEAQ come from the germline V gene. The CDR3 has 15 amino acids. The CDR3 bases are TGTGCCAGCAGCTTGAAGGGGGAAGATTACACTGAAGCTTTCTTT. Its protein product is CASSLKGEDYTEAFF.

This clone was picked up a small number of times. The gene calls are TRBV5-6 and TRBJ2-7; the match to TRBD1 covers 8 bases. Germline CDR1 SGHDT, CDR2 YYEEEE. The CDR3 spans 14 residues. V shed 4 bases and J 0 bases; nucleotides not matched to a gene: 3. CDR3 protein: CASSPTGDSYEQYF. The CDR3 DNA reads TGTGCCAGCAGCCCGACAGGGGACTCCTACGAGCAGTACTTC.

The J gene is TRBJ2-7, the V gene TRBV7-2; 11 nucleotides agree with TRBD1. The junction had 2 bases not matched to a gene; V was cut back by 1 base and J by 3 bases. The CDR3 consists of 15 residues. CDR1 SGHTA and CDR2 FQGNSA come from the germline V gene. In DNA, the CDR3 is TGTGCCAGCAGCTTAGGAGGGACAGGGGGCTACGAGCAGTACTTC. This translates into CASSLGGTGGYEQYF. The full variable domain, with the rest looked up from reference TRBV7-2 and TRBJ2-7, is GAGVSQSPSNKVTEKGKDVELRCDPISGHTALYWYRQSLGQGLEFLIYFQGNSAPDKSGLPSDRFSAERTGGSVSTLTIQRTQQEDSAVYLCASSLGGTGGYEQYFGPGTRLTVT.

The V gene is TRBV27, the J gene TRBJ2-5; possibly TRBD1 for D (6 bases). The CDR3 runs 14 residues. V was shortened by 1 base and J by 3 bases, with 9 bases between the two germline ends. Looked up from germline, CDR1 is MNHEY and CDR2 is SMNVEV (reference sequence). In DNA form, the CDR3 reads TGTGCCAGCAGTTTATTTGCAGGGGAAGAGACCCAGTACTTC. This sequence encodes CASSLFAGEETQYF.

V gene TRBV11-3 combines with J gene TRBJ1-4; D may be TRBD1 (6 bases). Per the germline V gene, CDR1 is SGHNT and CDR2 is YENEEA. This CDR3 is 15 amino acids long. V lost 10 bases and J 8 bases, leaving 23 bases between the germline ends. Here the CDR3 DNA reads TGTGCCAAAAGTGGACAGCCGAACCTAAGAGAAAAACTGTTTTTT. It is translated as CAKSGQPNLREKLFF.